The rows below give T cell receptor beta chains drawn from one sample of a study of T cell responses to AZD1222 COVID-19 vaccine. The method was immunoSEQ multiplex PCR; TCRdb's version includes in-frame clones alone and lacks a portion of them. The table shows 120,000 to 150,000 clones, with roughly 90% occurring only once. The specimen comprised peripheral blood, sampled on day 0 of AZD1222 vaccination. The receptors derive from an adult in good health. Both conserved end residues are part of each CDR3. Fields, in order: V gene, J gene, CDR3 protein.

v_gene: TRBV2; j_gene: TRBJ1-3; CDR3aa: CASSHRQGASNTIYF
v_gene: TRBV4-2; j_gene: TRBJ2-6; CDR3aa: CASSQDSGSSGANVLTF
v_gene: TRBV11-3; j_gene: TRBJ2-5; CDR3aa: CASGGTEQETQYF
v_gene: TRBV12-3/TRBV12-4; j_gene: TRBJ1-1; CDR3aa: CASSPQNTEAFF
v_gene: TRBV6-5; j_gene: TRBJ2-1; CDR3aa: CASSRSPSSYNEQFF
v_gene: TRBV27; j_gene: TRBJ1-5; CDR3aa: CASRREGYSNQPQHF
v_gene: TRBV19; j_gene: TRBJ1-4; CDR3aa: CASSRTEDEKLFF
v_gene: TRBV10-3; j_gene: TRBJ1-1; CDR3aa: CATGRRGPGMNTEAFF
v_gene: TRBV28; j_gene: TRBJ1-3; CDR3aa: CASSPPGQGNTIYF
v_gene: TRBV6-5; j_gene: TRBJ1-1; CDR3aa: CASSYSRVGEAFF
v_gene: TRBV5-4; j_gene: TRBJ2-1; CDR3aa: CASSSGGWRAYNEQFF
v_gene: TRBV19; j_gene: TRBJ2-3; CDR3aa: CASRRTANTDTQYF
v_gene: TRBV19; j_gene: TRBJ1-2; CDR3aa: CASSMINGKYGYTF
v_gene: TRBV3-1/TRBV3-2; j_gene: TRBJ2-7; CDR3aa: CASSQDGGRNEQYF
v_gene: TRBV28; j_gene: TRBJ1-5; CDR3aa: CASSQGTLGSNQPQHF
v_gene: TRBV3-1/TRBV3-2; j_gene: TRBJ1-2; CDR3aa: CASSQDVGLEGYTF
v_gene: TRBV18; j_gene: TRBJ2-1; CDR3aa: CASSPRLVSSYNEQFF
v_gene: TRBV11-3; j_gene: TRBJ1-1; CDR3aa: CASSLGSGRDEAFF
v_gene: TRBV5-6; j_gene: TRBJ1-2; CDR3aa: CASSDSIAYGYTF
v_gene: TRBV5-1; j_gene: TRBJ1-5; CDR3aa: CASSLEPSGQPQHF
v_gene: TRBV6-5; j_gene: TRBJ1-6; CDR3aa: CASSYWGLNNSPLHF
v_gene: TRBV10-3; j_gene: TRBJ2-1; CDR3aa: CAISAVAGVHEQFF
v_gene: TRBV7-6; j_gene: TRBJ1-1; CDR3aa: CASSLEAPPGGMNTEAFF
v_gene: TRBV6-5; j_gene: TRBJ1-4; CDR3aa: CASSYGGAREKLFF
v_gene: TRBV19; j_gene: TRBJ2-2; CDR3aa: CASTPVGLAAGELFF
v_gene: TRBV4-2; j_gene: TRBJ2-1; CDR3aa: CASSQPEGGTSYNEQFF
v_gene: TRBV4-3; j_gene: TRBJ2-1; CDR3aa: CASSQELLGLGVLNEQFF
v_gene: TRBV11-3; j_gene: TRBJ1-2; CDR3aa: CASSIGQGYGYTF
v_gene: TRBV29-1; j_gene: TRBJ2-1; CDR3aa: CSVGETGGSYNEQFF
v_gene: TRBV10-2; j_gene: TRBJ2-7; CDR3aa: CASSITGLPGEQYF
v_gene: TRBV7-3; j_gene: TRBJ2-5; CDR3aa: CASSLSREETQYF
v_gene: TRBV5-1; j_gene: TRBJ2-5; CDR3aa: CASREVNQETQYF
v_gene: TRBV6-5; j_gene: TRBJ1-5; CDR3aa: CASMPGHSSNQPQHF
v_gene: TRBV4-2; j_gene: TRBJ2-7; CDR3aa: CASSQVPGQAYTYEQYF
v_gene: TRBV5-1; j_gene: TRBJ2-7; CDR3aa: CASSWDRYYEQYF